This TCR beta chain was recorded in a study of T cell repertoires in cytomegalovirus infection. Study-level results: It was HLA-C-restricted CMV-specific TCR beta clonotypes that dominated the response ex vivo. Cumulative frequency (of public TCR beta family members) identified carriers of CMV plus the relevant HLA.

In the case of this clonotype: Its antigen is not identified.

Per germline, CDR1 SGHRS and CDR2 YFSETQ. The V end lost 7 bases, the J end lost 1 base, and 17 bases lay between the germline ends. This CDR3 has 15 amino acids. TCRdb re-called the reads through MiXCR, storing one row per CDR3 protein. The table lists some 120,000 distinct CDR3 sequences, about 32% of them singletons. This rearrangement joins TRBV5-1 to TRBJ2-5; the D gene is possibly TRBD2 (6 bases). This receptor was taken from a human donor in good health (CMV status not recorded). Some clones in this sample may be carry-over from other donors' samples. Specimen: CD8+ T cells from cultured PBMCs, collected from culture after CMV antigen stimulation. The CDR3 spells CASSSGLLGQETQYF. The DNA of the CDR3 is TGCGCCAGCTCCTCGGGACTCCTTGGCCAAGAGACCCAGTACTTC.